One sample yielded the 2 T cell receptor beta chains listed below, sequenced in a study of T cells in Graves' hyperthyroidism and ophthalmopathy. Amplification of TCR beta CDR3 regions was performed using RNA transcripts as template. HTBI primers were employed in a first-round RT-PCR of the TCR CDR3. TCRdb redid the calling of the multiplex PCR reads with MiXCR, one entry per CDR3 protein. The profile shows hundreds of thousands of distinct CDR3 sequences, roughly 15% of them singletons. The sequenced material came from blood. All receptors come from a woman aged 40-49 years with Graves' ophthalmopathy.

This chain joins TRBV6-1 and TRBJ1-5; D remains unclear. Germline V gene lookup returns CDR1 MNHNS and CDR2 SASEGT. The CDR3 extends over 12 amino acids. V was clipped by 1 base and J by 6 bases, with 4 bases between them. As DNA, the CDR3 is TGTGCCAGCAGTGAAGTGAGTCAGCCCCAGCATTTT. It encodes CASSEVSQPQHF.

The chain has TRBV27 and TRBJ1-2; 9 positions agree with TRBD1. This CDR3 region has 15 residues. The J segment lost 3 bases and the V segment lost 5 bases, leaving 7 bases of the junction unmatched. The germline CDR1 and CDR2 sequences are MNHEY and SMNVEV (reference sequence). This CDR3 reads CASSHRGPLDYGYTF. For the CDR3, the DNA is TGTGCCAGCAGTCACAGGGGGCCCCTTGACTATGGCTACACCTTC.